A selection of T cell receptor beta chains follows, all from one sample in a study of blood T cell repertoires in COVID-19. TCRdb keeps only in-frame clones here, not all; method: immunoSEQ multiplex PCR. The sample has more than 60,000 clones, 75% to 90% seen once. Sequenced sample: peripheral blood. These receptor sequences come from an elderly man with COVID-19, enrolled during active disease. Both conserved end residues are part of each CDR3. D genes are given only for firm matches. Clone size is stated in some rows and not others, as once, few, many or a class when expanded.

j_gene: TRBJ2-7
v_gene: TRBV6-5
len: 14
abundance: -
d_gene: TRBD1
CDR3aa: CASSRGTGDNEQYF
CDR3nt: TGTGCCAGCAGCCGAGGGACAGGGGACAACGAGCAGTACTTC

j_gene: TRBJ1-1
v_gene: TRBV2
len: 14
abundance: -
d_gene: TRBD1
CDR3aa: CASSVRGLNTEAFF
CDR3nt: TGTGCCAGCAGTGTGAGGGGGCTGAACACTGAAGCTTTCTTT

j_gene: TRBJ1-2
v_gene: TRBV28
len: 15
abundance: -
d_gene: -
CDR3aa: CASSILRLPNYGYTF
CDR3nt: TGTGCCAGCAGTATACTGCGGCTGCCTAACTATGGCTACACCTTC

j_gene: TRBJ1-1
v_gene: TRBV3-1/TRBV3-2
len: 14
abundance: -
d_gene: -
CDR3aa: CASSQRGRNTEAFF
CDR3nt: TGTGCCAGCAGCCAACGAGGTAGGAACACTGAAGCTTTCTTT

j_gene: TRBJ1-2
v_gene: TRBV19
len: 15
abundance: -
d_gene: -
CDR3aa: CASSVTGRLDRGYTF
CDR3nt: TGTGCCAGTAGCGTCACAGGGAGACTGGATCGCGGCTACACCTTC

j_gene: TRBJ2-1
v_gene: TRBV19
len: 14
abundance: -
d_gene: TRBD1
CDR3aa: CASSRLTGVAEQFF
CDR3nt: TGTGCCAGTAGTAGACTCACAGGGGTGGCTGAGCAGTTCTTC

j_gene: TRBJ1-5
v_gene: TRBV5-4
len: 15
abundance: -
d_gene: TRBD1
CDR3aa: CASSWGTGINQPQHF
CDR3nt: TGTGCCAGCAGCTGGGGGACAGGGATCAATCAGCCCCAGCATTTT

j_gene: TRBJ1-1
v_gene: TRBV18
len: 13
abundance: -
d_gene: -
CDR3aa: CASSGPLNTEAFF
CDR3nt: TGTGCCAGCTCGGGGCCTTTGAACACTGAAGCTTTCTTT

j_gene: TRBJ1-1
v_gene: TRBV7-2
len: 14
abundance: once
d_gene: -
CDR3aa: CASSLSRGTPEAFF
CDR3nt: TGTGCCAGCAGCTTAAGTCGGGGAACCCCTGAAGCTTTCTTT

j_gene: TRBJ1-4
v_gene: TRBV12-3/TRBV12-4
len: 13
abundance: -
d_gene: -
CDR3aa: CASTPVGGEKLFF
CDR3nt: TGTGCCAGCACCCCAGTGGGGGGAGAAAAACTGTTTTTT

j_gene: TRBJ1-1
v_gene: TRBV5-1
len: 15
abundance: -
d_gene: -
CDR3aa: CASSLVAGPNTEAFF
CDR3nt: TGCGCCAGCAGCTTGGTTGCAGGCCCGAACACTGAAGCTTTCTTT

j_gene: TRBJ1-1
v_gene: TRBV6-5
len: 14
abundance: -
d_gene: TRBD1
CDR3aa: CASSSQGARTEAFF
CDR3nt: TGTGCCAGCAGTTCACAGGGGGCGCGAACTGAAGCTTTCTTT

j_gene: TRBJ1-1
v_gene: TRBV24-1
len: 12
abundance: -
d_gene: -
CDR3aa: CASTRTVPEAFF
CDR3nt: TGTGCCAGCACTCGGACAGTCCCTGAAGCTTTCTTT

j_gene: TRBJ1-2
v_gene: TRBV28
len: 14
abundance: -
d_gene: -
CDR3aa: CASSSGRPNYGYTF
CDR3nt: TGTGCCAGCAGTTCAGGGCGGCCTAACTATGGCTACACCTTC

j_gene: TRBJ2-3
v_gene: TRBV5-1
len: 16
abundance: -
d_gene: TRBD2
CDR3aa: CASSRGTSDPTDTQYF
CDR3nt: TGCGCCAGCAGCCGCGGGACTAGCGATCCCACAGATACGCAGTATTTT

j_gene: TRBJ1-2
v_gene: TRBV10-3
len: 13
abundance: -
d_gene: TRBD1
CDR3aa: CAITQGANYGYTF
CDR3nt: TGTGCCATCACGCAGGGGGCTAACTATGGCTACACCTTC

j_gene: TRBJ2-5
v_gene: TRBV7-2
len: 18
abundance: -
d_gene: TRBD2
CDR3aa: CASSLRATSGGPQETQYF
CDR3nt: TGTGCCAGCAGCTTAAGGGCTACGAGCGGGGGTCCCCAAGAGACCCAGTACTTC

j_gene: TRBJ1-5
v_gene: TRBV27
len: 14
abundance: once
d_gene: -
CDR3aa: CASARWGVNQPQHF
CDR3nt: TGTGCCAGCGCTCGATGGGGGGTCAATCAGCCCCAGCATTTT

j_gene: TRBJ1-2
v_gene: TRBV4-3
len: 14
abundance: once
d_gene: TRBD1
CDR3aa: CASSLAGGGYGYTF
CDR3nt: TGCGCCAGCAGTTTGGCAGGGGGCGGCTATGGCTACACCTTC

j_gene: TRBJ2-7
v_gene: TRBV7-9
len: 12
abundance: -
d_gene: -
CDR3aa: CASSLYGDEQYF
CDR3nt: TGTGCCAGCAGCTTATACGGGGACGAGCAGTACTTC

j_gene: TRBJ1-1
v_gene: TRBV5-5
len: 13
abundance: -
d_gene: -
CDR3aa: CASSFTYDTEAFF
CDR3nt: TGTGCCAGCAGCTTTACCTATGACACTGAAGCTTTCTTT

j_gene: TRBJ2-2
v_gene: TRBV11-3
len: 18
abundance: few
d_gene: -
CDR3aa: CASSLDLGRVLDTGELFF
CDR3nt: TGTGCCAGCAGCTTAGATCTCGGCAGGGTACTCGACACCGGGGAGCTGTTTTTT

j_gene: TRBJ1-5
v_gene: TRBV15
len: 13
abundance: -
d_gene: -
CDR3aa: CATSKGGNQPQHF
CDR3nt: TGTGCCACCAGCAAGGGAGGCAATCAGCCCCAGCATTTT

j_gene: TRBJ2-7
v_gene: TRBV29-1
len: 13
abundance: -
d_gene: TRBD1
CDR3aa: CSVERDRGGEQYF
CDR3nt: TGCAGCGTCGAAAGGGACAGGGGAGGTGAGCAGTACTTC

j_gene: TRBJ1-1
v_gene: TRBV18
len: 12
abundance: -
d_gene: -
CDR3aa: CASSPGLAEAFF
CDR3nt: TGTGCCAGCTCACCAGGCCTGGCTGAAGCTTTCTTT

j_gene: TRBJ1-4
v_gene: TRBV19
len: 15
abundance: -
d_gene: -
CDR3aa: CASSTPGGGNEKLFF
CDR3nt: TGTGCCAGTAGTACCCCCGGGGGGGGCAATGAAAAACTGTTTTTT

j_gene: TRBJ1-6
v_gene: TRBV19
len: 14
abundance: -
d_gene: -
CDR3aa: CASSIQGNNSPLHF
CDR3nt: TGTGCCAGTAGTATTCAGGGGAATAATTCACCCCTCCACTTT

j_gene: TRBJ1-5
v_gene: TRBV10-2
len: 14
abundance: -
d_gene: -
CDR3aa: CASSLAGRNQPQHF
CDR3nt: TGCGCCAGCAGTCTAGCGGGAAGGAATCAGCCCCAGCATTTT

j_gene: TRBJ1-2
v_gene: TRBV9
len: 16
abundance: -
d_gene: -
CDR3aa: CASSDRGPGSRGGYTF
CDR3nt: TGTGCCAGCAGCGACCGGGGTCCGGGTTCCCGAGGCGGCTACACCTTC